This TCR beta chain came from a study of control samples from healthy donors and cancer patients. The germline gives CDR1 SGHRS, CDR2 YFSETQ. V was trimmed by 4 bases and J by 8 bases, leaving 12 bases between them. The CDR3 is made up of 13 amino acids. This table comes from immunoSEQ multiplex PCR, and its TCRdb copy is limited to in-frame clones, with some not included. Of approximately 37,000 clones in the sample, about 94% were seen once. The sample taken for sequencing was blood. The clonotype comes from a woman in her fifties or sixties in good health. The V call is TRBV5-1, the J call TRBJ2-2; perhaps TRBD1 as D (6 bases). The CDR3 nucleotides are TGCGCCAGCAGCCGAACCGGACAGGGGGAGCTGTTTTTT. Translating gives CASSRTGQGELFF.